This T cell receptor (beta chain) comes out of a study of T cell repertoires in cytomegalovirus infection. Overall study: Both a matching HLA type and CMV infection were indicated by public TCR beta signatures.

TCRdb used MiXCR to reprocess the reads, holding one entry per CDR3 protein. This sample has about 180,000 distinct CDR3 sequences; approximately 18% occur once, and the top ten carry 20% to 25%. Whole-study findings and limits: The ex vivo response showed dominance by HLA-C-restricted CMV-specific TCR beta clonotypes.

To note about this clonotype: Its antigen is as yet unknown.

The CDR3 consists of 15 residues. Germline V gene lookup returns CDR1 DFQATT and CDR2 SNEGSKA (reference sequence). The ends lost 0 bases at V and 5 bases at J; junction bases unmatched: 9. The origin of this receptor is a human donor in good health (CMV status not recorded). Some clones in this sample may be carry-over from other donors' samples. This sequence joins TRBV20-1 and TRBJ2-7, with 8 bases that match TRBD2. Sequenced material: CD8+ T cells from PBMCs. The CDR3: CSARDGSSGSHEQYF. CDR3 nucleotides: TGCAGTGCTAGAGATGGTTCTAGCGGGTCGCACGAGCAGTACTTC.